This T cell receptor (beta chain) was profiled in a study of shared clonotypes between healthy human individuals. For the study at large: Every donor yielded three CD4 naive, three CD4 memory, two CD8 naive and one CD8 memory plate.

Repertoires were generated with immunoSEQ multiplex PCR, while TCRdb's copy carries only in-frame clones and drops some. This table holds around 200,000 clones, approximately 61% found once. Into CD45RA+ naive and CD45RA-negative memory subsets, the CD4+ cells were split. Trimming removed 0 bases from V and 15 bases from J; junction bases left unmatched: 11. The CDR3 sequence is 13 residues long. Per the germline V gene, CDR1 is GTSNPN and CDR2 is SVGIG (reference sequence). This receptor was obtained from a man aged 25 to 45 in good health. The sample was memory CD4+ T cells sorted from blood. As for subset: CD45RA-negative fraction. This chain connects TRBV30 to TRBJ2-1, with 7 nucleotides matching TRBD2. The CDR3 reads CAWSVLLAEQAFF. The CDR3 DNA is TGTGCCTGGAGTGTATTGCTAGCGGAACAAGCGTTCTTC. Variable domain in full (rest from reference TRBV30 and TRBJ2-1): SQTIHQWPATLVQPVGSPLSLECTVEGTSNPNLYWYRQAAGRGLQLLFYSVGIGQISSEVPQNLSASRPQDRQFILSSKKLLLSDSGFYLCAWSVLLAEQAFFGPGTRLTVL.